The entry below describes one T cell receptor (beta chain). Its antigen is still unknown. This specimen comes from a study of T cell responses to AZD1222 COVID-19 vaccine. Whole-study results and caveats: Baseline antibody screening turned up just 6 or 7 seropositive AZD1222 recipients.

The CDR3 extends over 15 amino acids. CDR1 and CDR2 from the germline V gene are SGHTA and FQGNSA. With 1 base clipped from V and 0 bases from J, the junction kept 2 bases outside the gene matches. Generated by immunoSEQ multiplex PCR, the TCRdb table keeps only in-frame clones and is missing some. The profile shows approximately 140,000 clones, about 93% of them singletons. The material was peripheral blood, obtained 28 days after the second AZD1222 dose. This sequence originates from an adult who received the AZD1222 COVID-19 vaccine. The rearrangement links TRBV7-2 to TRBJ1-1; TRBD1 matches at 7 bases. In DNA form, the CDR3 reads TGTGCCAGCAGCTTAGGGAGGGGGCTGAACACTGAAGCTTTCTTT. It codes for CASSLGRGLNTEAFF.